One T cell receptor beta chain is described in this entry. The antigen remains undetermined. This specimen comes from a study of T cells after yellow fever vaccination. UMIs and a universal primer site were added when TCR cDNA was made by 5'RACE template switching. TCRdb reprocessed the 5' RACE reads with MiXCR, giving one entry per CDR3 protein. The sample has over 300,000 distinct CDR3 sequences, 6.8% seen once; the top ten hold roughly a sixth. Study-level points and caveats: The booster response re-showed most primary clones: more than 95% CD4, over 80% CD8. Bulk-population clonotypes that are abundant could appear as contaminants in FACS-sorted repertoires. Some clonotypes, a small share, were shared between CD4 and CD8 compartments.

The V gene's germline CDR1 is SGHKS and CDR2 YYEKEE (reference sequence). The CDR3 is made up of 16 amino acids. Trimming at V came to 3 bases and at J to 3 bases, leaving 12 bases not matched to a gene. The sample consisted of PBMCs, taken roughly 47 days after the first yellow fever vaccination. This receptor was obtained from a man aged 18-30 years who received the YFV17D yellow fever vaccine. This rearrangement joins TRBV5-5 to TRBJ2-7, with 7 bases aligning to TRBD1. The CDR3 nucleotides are TGTGCCAGCAGCTACCTCCCAAGGGGGCAAGGCTACGAGCAGTACTTC. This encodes CASSYLPRGQGYEQYF.